The present T cell receptor beta chain was sequenced within a study of regulatory T cells in long-lasting Graves disease. Described time point: persistent/refractory GD, antithyroid drugs over 5 years with positive TRAb. Scientists built the TCR library using RNA that was extracted from PBMCs. With iRepertoire HTBI primers and Arm-PCR of CDR3 regions, TCR beta libraries were built. In the authors' methods: The study identified around 62 TRBV and approximately 13 TRBJ segments across samples. TCRdb used MiXCR to reprocess the multiplex PCR reads, holding one entry per CDR3 protein. TCRdb, rather than the study authors, made the V and J calls. This table has 350,000 to 500,000 distinct CDR3 sequences, around 20% appearing once. CDR1 MNHEY and CDR2 SVGAGI come from the germline V gene. V gave up 2 bases and J gave up 3 bases, with 23 bases separating them. This CDR3 comprises 18 residues.

The chain uses TRBV6-5 and TRBJ2-7; D possibly matches TRBD1 or TRBD2 (6 bases each). The sample consisted of peripheral blood mononuclear cells (PBMCs), taken when the disease was refractory, from a patient treated with antithyroid drugs. The receptor was derived from a female donor with Graves disease. CDR3 DNA: TGTGCCAGCAGTTACACGGCCACTCCCCATGGGGGGCTCTACGAGCAGTACTTC. Translated, it gives CASSYTATPHGGLYEQYF.